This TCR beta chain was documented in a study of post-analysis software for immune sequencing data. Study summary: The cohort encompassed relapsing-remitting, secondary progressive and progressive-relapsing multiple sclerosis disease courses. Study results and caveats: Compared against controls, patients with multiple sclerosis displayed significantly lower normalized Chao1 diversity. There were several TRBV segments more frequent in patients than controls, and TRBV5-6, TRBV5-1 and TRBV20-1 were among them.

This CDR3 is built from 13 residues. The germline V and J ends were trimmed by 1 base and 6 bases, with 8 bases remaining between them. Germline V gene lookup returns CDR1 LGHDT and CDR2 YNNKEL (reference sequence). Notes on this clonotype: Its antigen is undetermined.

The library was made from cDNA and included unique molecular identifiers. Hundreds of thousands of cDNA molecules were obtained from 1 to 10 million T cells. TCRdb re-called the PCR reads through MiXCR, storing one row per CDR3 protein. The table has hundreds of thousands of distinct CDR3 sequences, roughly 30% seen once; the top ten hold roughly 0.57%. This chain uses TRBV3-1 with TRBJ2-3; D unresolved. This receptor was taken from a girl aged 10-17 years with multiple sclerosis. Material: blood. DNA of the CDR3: TGTGCCAGCAGCCAAGTCGACGGGGATACGCAGTATTTT. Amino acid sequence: CASSQVDGDTQYF.